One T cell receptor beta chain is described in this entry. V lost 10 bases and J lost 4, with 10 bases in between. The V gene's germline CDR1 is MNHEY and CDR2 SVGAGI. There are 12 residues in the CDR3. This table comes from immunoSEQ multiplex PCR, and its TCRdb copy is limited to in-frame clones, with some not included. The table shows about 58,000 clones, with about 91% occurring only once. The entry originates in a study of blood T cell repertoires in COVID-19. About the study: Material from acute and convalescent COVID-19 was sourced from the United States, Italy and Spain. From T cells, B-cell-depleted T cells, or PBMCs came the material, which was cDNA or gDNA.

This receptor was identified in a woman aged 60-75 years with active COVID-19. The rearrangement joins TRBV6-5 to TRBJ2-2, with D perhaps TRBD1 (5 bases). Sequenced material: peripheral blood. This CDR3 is CANSGFTGELFF. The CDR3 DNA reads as TGTGCCAACTCAGGGTTCACCGGGGAGCTGTTTTTT.